The next 17 T cell receptor beta chains were all read from a single sample in a study of blood T cell repertoires in COVID-19. TCRdb's copy holds only in-frame clones and misses some; the assay was immunoSEQ multiplex PCR. This table has 95,000 to 100,000 clones, 80% to 90% appearing once. Sequenced: peripheral blood. Source of these receptors: a man aged 80 or over with acute or convalescent COVID-19.

This clone was detected only a few times. The chain carries TRBV5-6 and TRBJ1-1; TRBD1 matches 7 bases. V was clipped by 0 bases and J by 5 bases; unmatched bases: 4. Germline-derived CDR1 and CDR2 are SGHDT and YYEEEE. The CDR3 extends over 14 amino acids. CDR3 bases: TGTGCCAGCAGCTTGGGACAGGGAGGAACTGAAGCTTTCTTT. Amino acid sequence: CASSLGQGGTEAFF.

This CDR3 is CASSQNSGAGETQYF. CDR3 in DNA: TGTGCCAGCAGCCAGAATAGCGGTGCGGGGGAGACCCAGTACTTC. The chain carries TRBV3-1 (or the pseudogene TRBV3-2) and TRBJ2-5; a weak D match, TRBD2 (6 bases). V was shortened by 3 bases and J by 5 bases, with 16 bases between the two germline ends. The germline gives CDR1 LGHDT, CDR2 YNNKEL (reference sequence). The length of the CDR3 is 15 residues.

This clone was observed a few times. The V and J genes are TRBV6-5 and TRBJ1-3; D gene ambiguous. This CDR3 is built from 15 residues. Trimming took off 2 bases at V and 2 bases at J, with 10 bases between the two ends. CDR1 MNHEY and CDR2 SVGAGI come from the germline V gene. The CDR3 loop is CASSYTAGPGNTIYF. The CDR3 DNA sequence: TGTGCCAGCAGTTACACTGCTGGGCCTGGAAACACCATATATTTT.

This rearrangement joins TRBV7-3 to TRBJ2-7; tentatively, D is TRBD1 (5 bases). Germline V gene lookup returns CDR1 SGHTA and CDR2 FQGTGA. CDR3 length: 14 amino acids. V shed 0 bases and J shed 3 bases, with 9 bases lying between them. CDR3 amino acids: CASSLTADSYEQYF. Here the CDR3 DNA reads TGTGCCAGCAGCTTAACAGCCGACAGCTACGAGCAGTACTTC.

The chain recombines TRBV5-4 with TRBJ2-3; D is unclear. CDR3 length equals 14 residues. Deletions cut 0 bases from V and 2 bases from J, with 7 bases between. Germline V gene sequence: CDR1 SGHNT, CDR2 YYREEE (reference sequence). As DNA, the CDR3 is TGTGCCAGCAGCTTGGGCTCGGTCACAGATACGCAGTATTTT. The encoded protein is CASSLGSVTDTQYF.

The gene calls are TRBV4-2 and TRBJ2-5, with D possibly being TRBD1 (6 bases). The CDR3 is 14 residues long. V was clipped by 0 bases and J by 5 bases, with 10 bases between them. Germline CDR1 is LGHNA and CDR2 is YNFKEQ. CDR3 bases: TGTGCCAGCAGCCAAGATACAGGGCGGGAGACCCAGTACTTC. This encodes CASSQDTGRETQYF.

The chain is built from TRBV5-8 and TRBJ2-5, with D perhaps TRBD1 (6 bases). The V gene lost 4 bases and the J gene lost 6 bases, with 13 bases spanning the gap. Germline values: CDR1 SGHTS, CDR2 YDEGEE. The CDR3 has 13 amino acids. CDR3 region: CASSKQGTKTQYF. The CDR3, as DNA: TGTGCCAGCAGCAAACAGGGAACGAAGACCCAGTACTTC. Based on the CDR3 plus reference TRBV5-8 and TRBJ2-5, the full variable domain is EAGVTQSPTHLIKTRGQQATLRCSPISGHTSVYWYQQALGLGLQFLLWYDEGEERNRGNFPPRFSGRQFPNYSSELNVNALELEDSALYLCASSKQGTKTQYFGPGTRLLVL.

J is TRBJ2-7 and V is TRBV25-1; no firm D call. V was clipped by 4 bases and J by 2 bases, with 6 bases between them. Germline CDR1 reads MGHDK; CDR2 reads SYGVNS. The length of the CDR3 is 12 residues. The CDR3 region has the DNA TGTGCCAGCAGTGGGCAGACCTACGAGCAGTACTTC. Translation: CASSGQTYEQYF.

The chain links TRBV5-1 to TRBJ2-1, with 13 positions matching TRBD2. The junction had 6 bases not matched to a gene; V was cut back by 4 bases and J by 8 bases. The CDR3 contains 15 residues. The germline V gene encodes CDR1 SGHRS and CDR2 YFSETQ. CDR3 nucleotides: TGCGCCAGCAGCCAAGGGACTAGCGGGATCGATGAGCAGTTCTTC. Protein sequence: CASSQGTSGIDEQFF.

This clone was recorded a few times. The chain has TRBV14 and TRBJ1-2; 7 nucleotides match TRBD1. With V trimmed by 3 bases and J by 2 bases, 6 bases remained unmatched. The CDR3 runs 15 residues. Germline values: CDR1 SGHDN, CDR2 FVKESK. CDR3 coding DNA: TGTGCCAGCAGCCATTTACAGGGGTGGAACTATGGCTACACCTTC. This translates into CASSHLQGWNYGYTF.

This chain joins TRBV29-1 and TRBJ2-1, with 11 nucleotides matching TRBD2. J gave up 0 bases and V 5 bases, and 6 bases lay outside the gene matches. Germline V CDR1 and CDR2: SQVTM, ANQGSEA. The CDR3 runs to 16 residues. In DNA, the CDR3 is TGCAGCGTTACTGGACTAGCGGGTAGCTCCTACAATGAGCAGTTCTTC. Protein sequence: CSVTGLAGSSYNEQFF.

A word on this clone: Other nucleotide sequences from this sample produce the same CDR3. V is TRBV5-6 and J is TRBJ2-5, with a possible D match to TRBD1 (5 bases). Between the trimmed V and J ends, which lost 0 bases and 5 bases, there was a span of 11 bases. The CDR3 covers 14 residues. Germline V CDR1 and CDR2: SGHDT, YYEEEE. The CDR3: CASSLVGARETQYF. CDR3 coding DNA: TGTGCCAGCAGCTTGGTAGGGGCTAGGGAGACCCAGTACTTC.

This clone was recorded only once. The chain couples TRBV10-1 to TRBJ2-7, with 8 bases aligning to TRBD2. The CDR3 runs to 13 residues. Unmatched junction bases numbered 5, after V lost 6 bases and J lost 4 bases. Germline CDR1 is WNHNN and CDR2 is SYGVQD (reference sequence). The CDR3 nucleotides read TGCGCCAGCAGCCCCGGGGGGGGGTACGAGCAGTACTTC. Encoded protein: CASSPGGGYEQYF.

The rearrangement links TRBV4-2 to TRBJ2-3; D is perhaps TRBD2 (5 bases). V was cut by 1 base and J by 4 bases, with 15 bases left in between. The CDR3 consists of 16 residues. Germline lookup yields CDR1 LGHNA and CDR2 YNFKEQ. CDR3 coding DNA: TGTGCCAGCAGCCAAGTGAGCGGTTCCCTGGCAGATACGCAGTATTTT. It yields the protein CASSQVSGSLADTQYF.

V gene TRBV24-1 combines with J gene TRBJ1-5; D gene unclear. Trimming pared 4 bases from V and 2 bases from J, leaving 11 bases between. From germline, CDR1 is KGHDR and CDR2 SFDVKD. This CDR3 region has 15 residues. The CDR3 spells CATSESSGGNQPQHF. CDR3 coding DNA: TGTGCCACCAGTGAAAGTTCCGGGGGCAATCAGCCCCAGCATTTT.

V usage is TRBV5-1 and J usage is TRBJ1-1; no firm D call. V lost 7 bases and J 0 bases, leaving 13 bases between the germline ends. From germline, CDR1 is SGHRS and CDR2 YFSETQ. This CDR3 contains 14 residues. CDR3 DNA sequence: TGCGCCAGCTACCCTAAACAGATGAACACTGAAGCTTTCTTT. This translates into CASYPKQMNTEAFF.

This clone has a handful of counts. This sequence joins TRBV18 and TRBJ1-2; no clear D. V lost 2 bases to trimming and J lost 8 bases, with 18 bases between them. The CDR3 length is 15 residues. The germline CDR1 and CDR2 sequences are KGHSH and LQKENI. CDR3 DNA: TGTGCCAGCTCACCAGGAAGACCGCTCGACTTGGGCTACACCTTC. Translation: CASSPGRPLDLGYTF.